This is a list of T cell receptor beta chains from one sample in a study of blood T cell repertoires in COVID-19. Produced via immunoSEQ multiplex PCR; TCRdb's table is partial and in-frame only. The sample consists of 150,000 to 200,000 clones, around 80% of them appearing once. Sequencing was done on a sample of peripheral blood. These receptors were taken from a man in his 60s with acute or convalescent COVID-19. Each CDR3 is given without its conserved first and last residue. The D gene is left open where the match is weak.

CDR3aa: ASSQGTVETQY
d_gene: NA
v_gene: TRBV14
j_gene: TRBJ2-5

CDR3aa: ASSLGPPQQVRSNQPQH
d_gene: NA
v_gene: TRBV11-2
j_gene: TRBJ1-5

CDR3aa: ASSLEGAGNYNEQF
d_gene: TRBD2
v_gene: TRBV2
j_gene: TRBJ2-1

CDR3aa: ASSQDNRVWDSPLH
d_gene: NA
v_gene: TRBV4-3
j_gene: TRBJ1-6

CDR3aa: ASSQGIDRGTDTQY
d_gene: TRBD1
v_gene: TRBV3-1/TRBV3-2
j_gene: TRBJ2-3

CDR3aa: ASSPGQGNTEAF
d_gene: TRBD1
v_gene: TRBV18
j_gene: TRBJ1-1

CDR3aa: ASSLLAGRYNEQF
d_gene: TRBD2
v_gene: TRBV5-1
j_gene: TRBJ2-1

CDR3aa: ASSYSEGLFSEAF
d_gene: NA
v_gene: TRBV6-2/TRBV6-3
j_gene: TRBJ1-1

CDR3aa: ASTRGGHGYT
d_gene: NA
v_gene: TRBV7-9
j_gene: TRBJ1-2

CDR3aa: ASSRGAGGVKEKLF
d_gene: NA
v_gene: TRBV25-1
j_gene: TRBJ1-4

CDR3aa: ASSSSRYQGYTIY
d_gene: NA
v_gene: TRBV7-9
j_gene: TRBJ1-3

CDR3aa: ASTRQGMSGYT
d_gene: TRBD1
v_gene: TRBV12-3/TRBV12-4
j_gene: TRBJ1-2

CDR3aa: ASSLRLTRETDTQY
d_gene: NA
v_gene: TRBV4-1
j_gene: TRBJ2-3

CDR3aa: ASSKTGVADTQY
d_gene: NA
v_gene: TRBV7-9
j_gene: TRBJ2-3

CDR3aa: ASSYSRGLPNEQF
d_gene: TRBD2
v_gene: TRBV6-5
j_gene: TRBJ2-1

CDR3aa: ASSIPGYPGNTIY
d_gene: NA
v_gene: TRBV19
j_gene: TRBJ1-3

CDR3aa: ASRSLAHQETQY
d_gene: NA
v_gene: TRBV7-9
j_gene: TRBJ2-5

CDR3aa: ASSPRDRGSGTEAF
d_gene: TRBD1
v_gene: TRBV5-6
j_gene: TRBJ1-1

CDR3aa: ASSQEAETQY
d_gene: NA
v_gene: TRBV3-1/TRBV3-2
j_gene: TRBJ2-5

CDR3aa: ASSQTGGGNYGYT
d_gene: NA
v_gene: TRBV6-5
j_gene: TRBJ1-2

CDR3aa: ASSIAPAGLAANEQF
d_gene: TRBD2
v_gene: TRBV19
j_gene: TRBJ2-1

CDR3aa: ASSVSRRDSSYNEQF
d_gene: NA
v_gene: TRBV9
j_gene: TRBJ2-1

CDR3aa: ASSLWLAGVTDTQY
d_gene: TRBD2
v_gene: TRBV5-6
j_gene: TRBJ2-3

CDR3aa: ASGLPHSGLYGYT
d_gene: NA
v_gene: TRBV12-5
j_gene: TRBJ1-2

CDR3aa: ASGTSGYEQY
d_gene: TRBD2
v_gene: TRBV12-3/TRBV12-4
j_gene: TRBJ2-7

CDR3aa: ASSLGQGNSPLH
d_gene: TRBD1
v_gene: TRBV19
j_gene: TRBJ1-6

CDR3aa: ASSYLGQGTDTQY
d_gene: TRBD1
v_gene: TRBV6-5
j_gene: TRBJ2-3

CDR3aa: ASSSRRDTEAF
d_gene: NA
v_gene: TRBV7-8
j_gene: TRBJ1-1

CDR3aa: ASSFTGQGGTYEQF
d_gene: NA
v_gene: TRBV7-9
j_gene: TRBJ2-1

CDR3aa: ASSLVIGVQETQY
d_gene: NA
v_gene: TRBV11-2
j_gene: TRBJ2-5

CDR3aa: SVGATGLFGYT
d_gene: TRBD1
v_gene: TRBV29-1
j_gene: TRBJ1-2

CDR3aa: ASSLGPNLYNEQF
d_gene: NA
v_gene: TRBV7-3
j_gene: TRBJ2-1

CDR3aa: ASSLAAGGWAPSYEQY
d_gene: TRBD2
v_gene: TRBV5-8
j_gene: TRBJ2-7

CDR3aa: ASSGQGLAGADTQY
d_gene: TRBD2
v_gene: TRBV5-1
j_gene: TRBJ2-3

CDR3aa: ASSQERGREDPQH
d_gene: NA
v_gene: TRBV4-3
j_gene: TRBJ1-5

CDR3aa: ASSYRESRNTIY
d_gene: NA
v_gene: TRBV6-6
j_gene: TRBJ1-3

CDR3aa: ASSLLGRNYNEQF
d_gene: NA
v_gene: TRBV28
j_gene: TRBJ2-1

CDR3aa: ASSQGQGHTYGYT
d_gene: TRBD1
v_gene: TRBV7-9
j_gene: TRBJ1-2

CDR3aa: ASSPGQGTSNQPQH
d_gene: TRBD1
v_gene: TRBV5-1
j_gene: TRBJ1-5

CDR3aa: ASSQASEQF
d_gene: NA
v_gene: TRBV3-1/TRBV3-2
j_gene: TRBJ2-1

CDR3aa: ASSPPSVDTQY
d_gene: NA
v_gene: TRBV2
j_gene: TRBJ2-3

CDR3aa: SVPGTEAF
d_gene: NA
v_gene: TRBV29-1
j_gene: TRBJ1-1

CDR3aa: ASSLDRGRQPQH
d_gene: TRBD1
v_gene: TRBV6-6
j_gene: TRBJ1-5

CDR3aa: AISGQDQETQY
d_gene: NA
v_gene: TRBV10-3
j_gene: TRBJ2-5

CDR3aa: ASSLTNRNQPQH
d_gene: NA
v_gene: TRBV19
j_gene: TRBJ1-5

CDR3aa: ATSVGQTSTDTQY
d_gene: NA
v_gene: TRBV24-1
j_gene: TRBJ2-3

CDR3aa: ASSQVAGVGDTQY
d_gene: TRBD2
v_gene: TRBV3-1/TRBV3-2
j_gene: TRBJ2-3

CDR3aa: ATSSDTGGKKPQH
d_gene: TRBD1
v_gene: TRBV15
j_gene: TRBJ1-5

CDR3aa: SVEDLQAFRQETQY
d_gene: NA
v_gene: TRBV29-1
j_gene: TRBJ2-5

CDR3aa: ASSIPQGPYTSNQPQH
d_gene: NA
v_gene: TRBV19
j_gene: TRBJ1-5

CDR3aa: ASSPYEGGDQPQH
d_gene: NA
v_gene: TRBV4-1
j_gene: TRBJ1-5

CDR3aa: ASSQDYQARTEAF
d_gene: NA
v_gene: TRBV3-1/TRBV3-2
j_gene: TRBJ1-1

CDR3aa: SVGQGGQPQH
d_gene: TRBD1
v_gene: TRBV29-1
j_gene: TRBJ1-5